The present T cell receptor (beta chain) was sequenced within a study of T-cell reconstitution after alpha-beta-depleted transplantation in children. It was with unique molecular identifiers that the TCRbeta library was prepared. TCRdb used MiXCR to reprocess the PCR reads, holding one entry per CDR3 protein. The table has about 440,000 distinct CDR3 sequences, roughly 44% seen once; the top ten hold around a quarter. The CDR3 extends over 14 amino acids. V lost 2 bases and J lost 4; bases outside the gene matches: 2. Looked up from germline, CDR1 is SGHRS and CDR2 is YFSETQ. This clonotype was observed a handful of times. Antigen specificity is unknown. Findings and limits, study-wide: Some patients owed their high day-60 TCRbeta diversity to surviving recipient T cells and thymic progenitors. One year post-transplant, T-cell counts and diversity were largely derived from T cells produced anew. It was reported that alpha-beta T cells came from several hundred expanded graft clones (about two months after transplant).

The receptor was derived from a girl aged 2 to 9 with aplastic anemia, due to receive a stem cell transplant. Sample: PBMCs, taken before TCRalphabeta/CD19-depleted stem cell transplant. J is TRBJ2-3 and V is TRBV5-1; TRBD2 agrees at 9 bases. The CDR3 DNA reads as TGCGCCAGCAGCTTTGGCGGGGGGGCAGATACGCAGTATTTT. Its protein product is CASSFGGGADTQYF.